This entry concerns a single T cell receptor (beta chain). The sample is drawn from a study of blood T cell repertoires in COVID-19. Only in-frame clones appear in the TCRdb table, and some are missing; sequencing was by immunoSEQ multiplex PCR. The data contain 300,000 to 350,000 clones, 70% to 90% of them singletons. J lost 0 bases, V lost 5 bases, and 8 bases had no gene match. The CDR3 length is 16 residues. The germline gives CDR1 SGHAT, CDR2 FQNNGV. V usage is TRBV11-2 and J usage is TRBJ1-1; 8 bases align to TRBD1. The sequencing sample was made of PBMCs or T cells enriched from blood (not recorded which). The clonotype comes from a man aged 30 to 39 who had recovered from COVID-19. The CDR3 nucleotides are TGTGCCAGCAGCCCCTGGACAGGGAAGTTGAACACTGAAGCTTTCTTT. Protein: CASSPWTGKLNTEAFF.